This T cell receptor (beta chain) emerged from a study of ipilimumab plus nivolumab after autologous stem cell transplantation. Study-wide context: Both relapsed and primary refractory DLBCL were included.

Clones were sequenced by immunoSEQ multiplex PCR, and TCRdb holds only the in-frame ones, with some missing. This table has some 16,000 clones, roughly four fifths appearing once. There are 16 residues in the CDR3. Germline V CDR1 and CDR2: SGHRS, YFSETQ. V trimming: 5 bases; J trimming: 5 bases; junction bases outside the gene matches: 10. This clonotype originated in a male donor with diffuse large B-cell lymphoma. The material was PBMCs, obtained in a trial of ipilimumab plus nivolumab as post-transplant consolidation. The chain uses TRBV5-1 and TRBJ2-2; TRBD1 matches at 9 bases. In nucleotides, the CDR3 is TGCGCCAGCAGTACCCTTGCCGACAGGGGGACCGGGGAGCTGTTTTTT. Protein: CASSTLADRGTGELFF.